This TCR beta chain was recovered during a study of human T cells and chemical hapten exposure. Study-wide context: The scalp of each patient received a weekly diphenylcyclopropenone dose for the full roughly 23-week study. Study outcomes and limitations: TCRs exceeding 1 in 1000 frequency stayed unchanged with DPC sensitization.

This clonotype showed up many times. The antigen is unknown. Regarding time point: patch test 1, 2 weeks after DPC sensitization. Treatment given: therapeutic diphenylcyclopropenone sensitization with weekly scalp DPC. In TCRdb, the RACE reads were re-called with MiXCR into one record per CDR3 protein. The sample contains around 71,000 distinct CDR3 sequences, around 9.5% of which appear only once. This sample comprised whole blood, obtained in connection with sensitization to the hapten diphenylcyclopropenone (DPC). The receptor was derived from a middle-aged woman with alopecia areata. Some clones in this sample may be carry-over from other donors' samples.

The CDR3 DNA is TGTGCCAGCAGCCCCCAGGGACCCCAAGAGACCCAGTACTTC. Translated: CASSPQGPQETQYF. This sequence joins TRBV3-1 and TRBJ2-5; either TRBD1 or TRBD2 may supply D (5 bases each). The germline V and J ends were trimmed by 4 bases and 1 base, with 10 bases remaining between them. Germline-derived CDR1 and CDR2 are LGHDT and YNNKEL (reference sequence). The CDR3 is 14 residues long.